What follows is one T cell receptor beta chain and its context. The antigen remains unidentified. The sample is drawn from a study of CD8 T cells in ankylosing spondylitis. Study results and caveats: Researchers reportedly found disease-linked clones significantly enriched in matched ankylosing spondylitis synovial fluid. Peripheral blood held disease-linked clones only at relatively low frequency, and these were CD8+. Characteristic, it appeared, of ankylosing spondylitis blood was a TCR beta motif of eight or nine highly homologous variants. Previous work reported some of these motif variants in the synovial fluid and blood of reactive arthritis.

As the method for making TCR beta libraries, quantitative 5'-RACE with molecular barcodes was used. Via MiXCR, TCRdb re-called the 5' RACE reads, giving one row per CDR3 protein. The table has over 400,000 distinct CDR3 sequences, roughly 25% seen once. The CDR3 runs to 14 residues. CDR1 DFQATT and CDR2 SNEGSKA come from the germline V gene (reference sequence). V lost 6 bases and J lost 2; bases outside the gene matches: 9. The chain recombines TRBV20-1 with TRBJ1-1, with TRBD1 matching over 7 bases. Sequencing used blood, either unsorted or a sorted T cell fraction (not recorded which). This TCR was sampled from a male donor with ankylosing spondylitis. CDR3 sequence (DNA): TGCAGTGCCCCCCAGACAGGGACTAACACTGAAGCTTTCTTT. It is translated as CSAPQTGTNTEAFF.